A single sample gave rise to the 3 T cell receptor beta chains below, sequenced in a study of blood T cell repertoires in COVID-19. Generated by immunoSEQ multiplex PCR, the TCRdb table keeps only in-frame clones and is missing some. The table has around 700,000 clones, just under 90% seen once. The sample comprised peripheral blood. The receptors originated from a woman between 18 and 29 years old with acute or convalescent COVID-19.

The CDR3 coding sequence is TGTGCCAGCAGTTCAGTGACTAGCGGGGGGGCGTACGAGCAGTACTTC. Translating gives CASSSVTSGGAYEQYF. The V call is TRBV6-5, the J call TRBJ2-7; TRBD2 matches at 14 bases. J was trimmed by 4 bases and V by 4 bases; bases with no gene match: 6. CDR3 length: 16 amino acids. CDR1 and CDR2 (germline): MNHEY, SVGAGI.

The V call is TRBV2, the J call TRBJ1-2, with D maybe TRBD1 (6 bases). This CDR3 region has 14 residues. With 3 bases removed from V and 4 bases from J, the gap between germline ends came to 12 bases. Germline CDR1 SNHLY, CDR2 FYNNEI. CDR3 in amino acids: CASSDGGGGYGYTF. CDR3 in DNA: TGTGCCAGCAGTGATGGGGGCGGGGGCTATGGCTACACCTTC.

This clone has more than one count but fewer than ten. Other nucleotide sequences in the sample specify the same CDR3. This chain's CDR3 is CAISEDRGYNSPLHF. The CDR3 DNA is TGTGCCATCAGCGAAGACAGGGGGTATAATTCACCCCTCCACTTT. The chain joins TRBV10-3 to TRBJ1-6, with 9 bases matching TRBD1. Per germline, CDR1 ENHRY and CDR2 SYGVKD. Unmatched junction bases numbered 4, after V lost 6 bases and J lost 4 bases. CDR3 size: 15 residues.